One sample yielded the 21 T cell receptor beta chains listed below, sequenced in a study of cytomegalovirus exposure and HLA in healthy donors (TCRdb year 2017). The protocol used for the library was the immunoSEQ multiplex PCR assay. The multiplex PCR relied on a mix of 60 forward primers for TCR Vbeta segments and 13 reverse primers for TCR Jbeta segments. TCRdb retrieved this table from immuneACCESS and kept in-frame rearrangements only. Not all clones are present; in checked studies, unresolved V genes account for under half, and no reason is known for the remainder. The sample table shows 150,000 to 200,000 clones, and approximately 90% are seen once. The ten top clones hold 0.7% to 1% of the sample. Specimen: PBMCs. The source of these receptors is a woman in her twenties or thirties in good health and CMV-seronegative.

The J gene is TRBJ1-2, the V gene TRBV2, with 8 positions matching TRBD1. The CDR3 length is 13 residues. Germline V CDR1 and CDR2: SNHLY, FYNNEI. V was pared by 6 bases and J by 4 bases, with 4 bases of the junction left unmatched. CDR3 in amino acids: CASSLQGGYGYTF. The DNA of the CDR3 is TGTGCCAGCAGCCTACAGGGGGGCTATGGCTACACCTTC.

V usage is TRBV27 and J usage is TRBJ1-2; D ambiguous. The CDR3 runs 14 residues. The V gene's germline CDR1 is MNHEY and CDR2 SMNVEV (reference sequence). Trimming cost V 5 bases and J 4 bases, with 14 bases left between them. CDR3 loop: CASSPRENSYGYTF. The CDR3 bases are TGTGCCAGCAGTCCGCGGGAGAACAGCTATGGCTACACCTTC.

This sequence joins TRBV18 and TRBJ1-6; the D gene is possibly TRBD1 (5 bases). The CDR3 has 13 amino acids. CDR1 and CDR2 (germline): KGHSH, LQKENI. Trimming stripped 3 bases from V and 9 bases from J, with 9 bases between. The CDR3 coding sequence is TGTGCCAGCTCACCGAATACAGGTTCACCCCTCCACTTT. Its protein product is CASSPNTGSPLHF.

The chain employs TRBV18 and TRBJ2-5; 10 nucleotides agree with TRBD2. The germline gives CDR1 KGHSH, CDR2 LQKENI. Germline trimming cut 4 bases from V and 2 bases from J; bases unmatched to any gene: 13. The CDR3 has 18 amino acids. The CDR3 DNA reads TGTGCCAGCTCACTTAGGGCGCTAGCGGGAGTCGGGCAAGAGACCCAGTACTTC. Translated: CASSLRALAGVGQETQYF.

The rearrangement uses TRBV18 and TRBJ2-3; 8 nucleotides agree with TRBD1. The CDR3 loop spans 16 amino acids. J lost 2 bases, V lost 5 bases, and 9 bases had no gene match. The germline V gene encodes CDR1 KGHSH and CDR2 LQKENI. The CDR3 sequence: CASSSSGTGTTDTQYF. For the CDR3, the DNA is TGTGCCAGCTCAAGCTCCGGGACAGGAACCACAGATACGCAGTATTTT.

The count of this clone is one. The chain is built from TRBV7-9 and TRBJ2-3, with TRBD2 as a possible D gene (6 bases). Germline CDR1 reads SEHNR; CDR2 reads FQNEAQ (reference sequence). The V gene lost 5 bases and the J gene lost 2 bases, with 11 bases spanning the gap. This CDR3 contains 14 residues. CDR3 loop: CASSELANTDTQYF. CDR3 nucleotide sequence: TGTGCCAGCAGCGAACTAGCTAACACAGATACGCAGTATTTT.

The genes are TRBV19 and TRBJ1-5; a possible D gene is TRBD1 (6 bases). The CDR3 contains 16 residues. V lost 1 base and J 7 bases, leaving 17 bases between the germline ends. CDR1 is LNHDA, CDR2 SQIVND, per germline (reference sequence). CDR3 region: CASSIGKGGFGQPQHF. In DNA form, the CDR3 reads TGTGCCAGTAGTATAGGTAAGGGGGGGTTCGGCCAGCCCCAGCATTTT.

The chain uses TRBV9 and TRBJ1-2, with D hard to call. Germline V CDR1 and CDR2: SGDLS, YYNGEE. The germline V and J ends were trimmed by 5 bases and 4 bases, with 15 bases remaining between them. CDR3 length: 14 residues. The CDR3 DNA follows: TGTGCCAGCAGTGGAGCGAAGGCCAGCTATGGCTACACCTTC. Translation: CASSGAKASYGYTF.

DNA of the CDR3: TGTGCCAGTAGTATAGCTAGCGCGAGAACCTACAATGAGCAGTTCTTC. Amino acid sequence: CASSIASARTYNEQFF. This chain joins TRBV19 and TRBJ2-1; maybe TRBD2 (6 bases). The CDR3 is 16 residues long. From germline, CDR1 is LNHDA and CDR2 SQIVND (reference sequence). The germline V and J ends were trimmed by 1 base and 2 bases, with 12 bases remaining between them.

The chain couples TRBV28 to TRBJ1-2, with a tentative D call TRBD1 (5 bases). CDR1 is MDHEN and CDR2 is SYDVKM in the germline V gene. V lost 5 bases and J 7 bases, leaving 20 bases between the germline ends. The CDR3 contains 15 residues. CDR3 nucleotides: TGTGCCAGCAGTCCAATACAATTCAGGGCCAGTGGCTACACCTTC. It encodes CASSPIQFRASGYTF.

The V gene is TRBV5-1, the J gene TRBJ2-4; tentatively, D is TRBD2 (6 bases). V shed 5 bases and J shed 2 bases, with 14 bases lying between them. This CDR3 is built from 15 residues. Germline loops: CDR1 SGHRS, CDR2 YFSETQ. The CDR3 region is CASRSGGDTKNIQYF. CDR3 coding DNA: TGCGCCAGCAGATCCGGGGGTGATACCAAAAACATTCAGTACTTC.

The V call is TRBV4-3, the J call TRBJ2-2; 9 bases map to TRBD2. Germline values: CDR1 LGHNA, CDR2 YSLEER. The CDR3 consists of 17 residues. With V trimmed by 0 bases and J by 6 bases, 8 bases remained unmatched. CDR3 sequence: CASSQDGSGGPPGELFF. The CDR3 coding sequence is TGCGCCAGCAGCCAAGATGGTAGCGGGGGCCCACCCGGGGAGCTGTTTTTT.

The chain is built from TRBV28 and TRBJ2-5; 8 bases map to TRBD2. Germline loops: CDR1 MDHEN, CDR2 SYDVKM. The V and J ends lost 4 bases and 5 bases, in that order; junction bases with no gene match: 6. CDR3 size: 14 residues. Written as DNA, the CDR3 is TGTGCCAGCAGTTGGACTAGCTCATCCGAGACCCAGTACTTC. Its protein product is CASSWTSSSETQYF.

This chain uses TRBV11-2 with TRBJ1-4, with 7 bases that match TRBD1. V was pared by 1 base and J by 7 bases, with 12 bases of the junction left unmatched. The CDR3 is 17 amino acids. Germline lookup yields CDR1 SGHAT and CDR2 FQNNGV. The CDR3 reads CASSLGVQQGIGEKLFF. CDR3 coding DNA: TGTGCCAGCAGCTTAGGTGTCCAACAGGGGATAGGTGAAAAACTGTTTTTT.

The sample holds one count of this clone. The chain carries TRBV11-2 and TRBJ1-1; no definite D call. V lost 3 bases, J lost 1 base, and 9 bases lay in between. The CDR3 consists of 14 residues. Per germline, CDR1 SGHAT and CDR2 FQNNGV. The CDR3 loop reads CASSFHRGNTEAFF. As DNA, the CDR3 is TGTGCCAGCAGCTTCCACCGGGGGAACACTGAAGCTTTCTTT.

The chain has TRBV7-2 and TRBJ1-5; a possible D gene is TRBD1 (5 bases). The V end lost 0 bases, the J end lost 0 bases, and 9 bases lay between the germline ends. This CDR3 spans 16 amino acids. Germline assignment: CDR1 SGHTA and CDR2 FQGNSA. CDR3 amino acids: CASSLARGGSNQPQHF. The CDR3 DNA reads TGTGCCAGCAGCTTAGCGCGGGGGGGTAGCAATCAGCCCCAGCATTTT.

A single count supports this clone. V and J are TRBV5-1 and TRBJ2-1, with 8 bases that match TRBD2. V shed 2 bases, J shed 7 bases, and the junction held 5 bases outside the gene matches. The V gene's germline CDR1 is SGHRS and CDR2 YFSETQ. The CDR3 has 14 amino acids. DNA of the CDR3: TGCGCCAGCAGCTTAGCGGGGGTAATTAATGAGCAGTTCTTC. Translation gives CASSLAGVINEQFF.

The genes are TRBV9 and TRBJ2-7; the D gene is possibly TRBD2 (6 bases). Germline V gives CDR1 SGDLS, CDR2 YYNGEE. V shed 0 bases and J shed 2 bases, with 15 bases lying between them. This CDR3 region has 16 residues. CDR3 region: CASSVATTGAPYEQYF. The CDR3 nucleotides read TGTGCCAGCAGCGTAGCTACGACGGGAGCCCCCTACGAGCAGTACTTC.

The chain carries TRBV2 and TRBJ2-7, with TRBD2 matching 7 bases. CDR3 length equals 14 residues. CDR1 and CDR2 from the germline V gene are SNHLY and FYNNEI. The V gene end was trimmed by 6 bases and the J gene end by 6 bases; junction bases not matched to a gene: 11. The CDR3 protein is CASSAGGGSPEQYF. Here the CDR3 DNA reads TGTGCCAGCAGCGCTGGGGGGGGAAGCCCCGAGCAGTACTTC.

The chain is built from TRBV7-2 and TRBJ2-7; D uncertain. The ends were cut back, 5 bases at V and 1 base at J, with 18 bases in the middle. Germline CDR1 is SGHTA and CDR2 is FQGNSA. The CDR3 has 16 amino acids. In DNA, the CDR3 is TGTGCCAGCAGCCCAGTCGCACTACCACTGTCCTACGAGCAGTACTTC. Translation: CASSPVALPLSYEQYF.

The chain joins TRBV2 to TRBJ2-4; 11 nucleotides match TRBD2. The CDR3 extends over 15 amino acids. V lost 6 bases to trimming and J lost 4 bases; unmatched junction nucleotides: 5. From germline, CDR1 is SNHLY and CDR2 FYNNEI. The chain's CDR3 is CASRPLAGEKNIQYF. CDR3 bases: TGTGCCAGCAGGCCACTAGCGGGGGAGAAAAACATTCAGTACTTC.